Following are 19 T cell receptor beta chains from one sample sequenced in a study of response to subunit inactivated influenza vaccine. TCRdb re-derived calls from the RT-PCR reads in MiXCR, one entry per CDR3 protein. The data hold roughly 500,000 distinct CDR3 sequences, with about 25% observed a single time. The sequenced sample was CD4+ T cells sorted from PBMCs, obtained roughly 5 days after vaccination. The receptors stem from a man aged 50 to 59 who received an inactivated influenza vaccine.

V is TRBV7-9 and J is TRBJ2-5; possibly TRBD1 for D (5 bases). Germline V gene data show CDR1 as SEHNR and CDR2 as FQNEAQ (reference sequence). There are 13 residues in the CDR3. V lost 3 bases to trimming and J lost 5 bases, with 10 bases between them. In DNA, the CDR3 is TGTGCCAGCAGCTTTTGGGGCGCCGAGACCCAGTACTTC. This encodes CASSFWGAETQYF. The variable domain in full, completed from reference TRBV7-9 and TRBJ2-5, reads DTGVSQNPRHKITKRGQNVTFRCDPISEHNRLYWYRQTLGQGPEFLTYFQNEAQLEKSRLLSDRFSAERPKGSFSTLEIQRTEQGDSAMYLCASSFWGAETQYFGPGTRLLVL.

This clonotype was seen a handful of times. J is TRBJ1-4 and V is TRBV12-3 or TRBV12-4; D is unresolved. The CDR3 is 15 amino acids. Trimming took 4 bases from V and 1 from J, leaving 10 bases between them. The chain's CDR3 is CASSSSVGTNEKLFF. DNA for the CDR3: TGTGCCAGCAGTTCCAGTGTGGGAACTAATGAAAAACTGTTTTTT.

The chain uses TRBV12-3 or TRBV12-4 and TRBJ1-4; tentatively, D is TRBD1 (5 bases). Deletions cut 6 bases from V and 6 bases from J, with 14 bases between. The CDR3 covers 14 residues. The DNA for the CDR3 is TGTGCCAGCAGACCCGCAGGGTGGTATGAAAAACTGTTTTTT. Protein product: CASRPAGWYEKLFF.

This clonotype was seen a handful of times. The J gene is TRBJ2-1, the V gene TRBV10-3; 13 bases line up with TRBD2. This CDR3 has 20 residues. V was pared by 5 bases and J by 0 bases, with 13 bases of the junction left unmatched. The germline V gene has CDR1 ENHRY and CDR2 SYGVKD. The CDR3 region is CAISRTSGSMVRSSYNEQFF. The CDR3 DNA reads TGTGCCATCAGTCGGACTAGCGGGAGTATGGTTAGGAGCTCCTACAATGAGCAGTTCTTC.

This clonotype was found once. J is TRBJ2-2 and V is TRBV25-1; D may be TRBD1 (5 bases). This CDR3 is built from 13 residues. From germline, CDR1 is MGHDK and CDR2 SYGVNS. V lost 6 bases, J lost 6 bases, and 11 bases lay in between. This CDR3 is CASRVPGSGELFF. The DNA for the CDR3 is TGTGCCAGCAGAGTACCAGGGTCCGGGGAGCTGTTTTTT.

This clonotype was counted between two and nine times. The rearrangement uses TRBV25-1 and TRBJ2-2; a weak D match, TRBD1 (5 bases). In germline, CDR1 is MGHDK, CDR2 SYGVNS. The CDR3 has 13 residues. V gave up 5 bases and J gave up 8 bases, with 12 bases separating them. DNA of the CDR3: TGTGCCAGCAGTCCCCAGGGCCCTGGGGAGCTGTTTTTT. Translation: CASSPQGPGELFF.

This clonotype was picked up a small number of times. The chain is built from TRBV6-1 and TRBJ2-7; 8 bases match TRBD1. Germline V gene sequence: CDR1 MNHNS, CDR2 SASEGT. CDR3 size: 15 residues. V lost 6 bases, J lost 2 bases, and 9 bases stayed unmatched. The CDR3 DNA reads as TGTGCCAGCAGGAGACAGGGGTCCTTTGCCTACGAGCAGTACTTC. Translated: CASRRQGSFAYEQYF.

The chain carries TRBV4-1 and TRBJ2-1; weak D call: TRBD2 (6 bases). Germline V gene lookup returns CDR1 MGHRA and CDR2 YSYEKL. Deletions cut 0 bases from V and 7 bases from J, with 13 bases between. CDR3 length: 15 amino acids. For the CDR3, the DNA is TGCGCCAGCAGCCAAGATTCATCGCGGGATAATGAGCAGTTCTTC. Protein product: CASSQDSSRDNEQFF.

The chain uses TRBV12-3 or TRBV12-4 and TRBJ2-5; tentative D call: TRBD2 (6 bases). The CDR3 totals 13 residues. Trimming removed 9 bases at V and 6 bases at J, with 17 bases between. The DNA of the CDR3 is TGTGCCAGTTCGGCCCCGGGGGTAAAGACCCAGTACTTC. As protein: CASSAPGVKTQYF.

The chain combines TRBV30 with TRBJ2-5; D is ambiguous. From germline, CDR1 is GTSNPN and CDR2 SVGIG (reference sequence). The CDR3 runs 13 residues. V was shortened by 1 base and J by 0 bases, with 6 bases between the two germline ends. CDR3 protein: CAWSGPYQETQYF. In DNA, the CDR3 is TGTGCCTGGAGTGGACCCTACCAAGAGACCCAGTACTTC. Filled out from reference TRBV30 and TRBJ2-5, the complete variable domain reads SQTIHQWPATLVQPVGSPLSLECTVEGTSNPNLYWYRQAAGRGLQLLFYSVGIGQISSEVPQNLSASRPQDRQFILSSKKLLLSDSGFYLCAWSGPYQETQYFGPGTRLLVL.

In this sample, this clonotype turned up a few times. This sequence joins TRBV25-1 and TRBJ2-5, with TRBD1 matching over 7 bases. CDR1 MGHDK and CDR2 SYGVNS come from the germline V gene. The CDR3 loop spans 14 amino acids. V shed 7 bases and J 5 bases; nucleotides not matched to a gene: 10. The CDR3 DNA reads TGTGCCAGCACTAAACAGGGGTCGGGGGAGACCCAGTACTTC. Residues: CASTKQGSGETQYF. The full variable domain, rest sourced from reference TRBV25-1 and TRBJ2-5, is EADIYQTPRYLVIGTGKKITLECSQTMGHDKMYWYQQDPGMELHLIHYSYGVNSTEKGDLSSESTVSRIRTEHFPLTLESARPSHTSQYLCASTKQGSGETQYFGPGTRLLVL.

The V gene is TRBV20-1, the J gene TRBJ2-2, with 8 positions matching TRBD1. The V gene end was trimmed by 0 bases and the J gene end by 4 bases; junction bases not matched to a gene: 1. The germline V gene encodes CDR1 DFQATT and CDR2 SNEGSKA (reference sequence). CDR3 length: 14 residues. The CDR3 DNA reads TGCAGTGCTAGAGAACAGGGGGGCACCGGGGAGCTGTTTTTT. This translates into CSAREQGGTGELFF.

The table lists this clonotype with a few counts. This chain connects TRBV19 to TRBJ2-7, with 8 bases matching TRBD1. This CDR3 contains 14 residues. Trimming cost V 4 bases and J 5 bases; bases outside gene matches: 7. Germline CDR1 LNHDA, CDR2 SQIVND (reference sequence). The CDR3 reads CASSSWGQAHEQYF. CDR3 nucleotide sequence: TGTGCCAGTAGTAGTTGGGGACAGGCCCACGAGCAGTACTTC.

This clonotype occurred a few times. The rearrangement uses TRBV6-2 or TRBV6-3 and TRBJ1-1, with D tentatively TRBD1 (6 bases). Germline CDR1 and CDR2: MNHEY and SVGEGT. There are 15 residues in the CDR3. Trimming cost V 2 bases and J 0 bases, with 10 bases left between them. The CDR3 spells CASSYRQAMNTEAFF. DNA for the CDR3: TGTGCCAGCAGTTACCGACAGGCTATGAACACTGAAGCTTTCTTT.

The chain is built from TRBV7-8 and TRBJ2-1; D perhaps matches TRBD2 (6 bases). Germline assignment: CDR1 SGHVS and CDR2 FQNEAQ. The CDR3 loop spans 17 amino acids. Deletions cut 3 bases from V and 4 bases from J, with 19 bases between. CDR3 residues: CASSFSLARTKYNEQFF. In DNA form, the CDR3 reads TGTGCCAGCAGCTTTTCGCTAGCGCGAACTAAGTACAATGAGCAGTTCTTC.

This clonotype was seen only a few times. At one of its ends the junction is not consistent with the germline gene, which may arise from a read error. The chain uses TRBV6-2 or TRBV6-3 and TRBJ1-5; D not certain. In germline, CDR1 is MNHEY, CDR2 SVGEGT. The CDR3 runs to 13 residues. The CDR3 is CASSSRSTQPQHF. CDR3 coding DNA: TGTGCCAGCAGTTCTCGGAGCACTCAGCCCCAGCATTTT.

This clonotype was seen repeatedly, ten times or more. This chain connects TRBV5-1 to TRBJ2-7; D not certain. CDR3 size: 14 residues. The V end was cut by 0 bases, the J end by 3 bases, with 10 bases between. Germline CDR1 SGHRS, CDR2 YFSETQ. CDR3 bases: TGCGCCAGCAGCTTGGCGGGCAGAGACTACGAGCAGTACTTC. Translated: CASSLAGRDYEQYF.

V usage is TRBV20-1 and J usage is TRBJ2-7; D not certain. V was cut by 2 bases and J by 0 bases, with 17 bases left in between. CDR1 and CDR2 (germline): DFQATT, SNEGSKA (reference sequence). The length of the CDR3 is 16 residues. The CDR3 loop reads CSARPRAPAGSYEQYF. As DNA, the CDR3 is TGCAGTGCTAGACCTCGGGCTCCCGCAGGCTCCTACGAGCAGTACTTC.

The V gene is TRBV6-1, the J gene TRBJ2-3; tentatively, D is TRBD2 (5 bases). The CDR3 is made up of 14 amino acids. Germline-derived CDR1 and CDR2 are MNHNS and SASEGT. Trimming stripped 6 bases from V and 4 bases from J, with 14 bases between. The CDR3 reads CASSASLAADTQYF. The DNA of the CDR3 is TGTGCCAGCAGCGCAAGCCTAGCTGCAGATACGCAGTATTTT.